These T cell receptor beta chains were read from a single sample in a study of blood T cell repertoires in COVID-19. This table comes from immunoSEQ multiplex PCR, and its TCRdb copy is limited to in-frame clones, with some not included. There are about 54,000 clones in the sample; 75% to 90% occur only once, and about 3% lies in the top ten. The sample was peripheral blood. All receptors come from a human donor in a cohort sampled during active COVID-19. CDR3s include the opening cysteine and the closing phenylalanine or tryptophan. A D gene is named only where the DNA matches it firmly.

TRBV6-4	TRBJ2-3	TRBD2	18	TGTGCCAGCACACCTCCTAGCGGGGGGAAACGGGAAGGAGATACGCAGTATTTT	CASTPPSGGKREGDTQYF
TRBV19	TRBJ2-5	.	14	TGTGCCAGTAGTTCCCGGCGTAGCGAGGAGACCCAGTACTTC	CASSSRRSEETQYF
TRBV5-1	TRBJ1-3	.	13	TGCGCCAGCAGCCAGCGGGAAGGGAACGCCATATATTTT	CASSQREGNAIYF
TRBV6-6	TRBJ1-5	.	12	TGTGCCAGCAGTGCGGGGGGACAGCCCCAGCATTTT	CASSAGGQPQHF
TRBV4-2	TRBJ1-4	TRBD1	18	TGTGCCAGCAGCCAATCGGGGGGACAGGGAGCAACTAATGAAAAACTGTTTTTT	CASSQSGGQGATNEKLFF
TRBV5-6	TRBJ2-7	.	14	TGTGCCAGCAGCTTCCCGGGTTTTGGTTACGAGCAGTACTTC	CASSFPGFGYEQYF
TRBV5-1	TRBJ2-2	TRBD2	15	TGCGCCAGCACCTTGACTAGCGGACAAACCGGGGAGCTGTTTTTT	CASTLTSGQTGELFF
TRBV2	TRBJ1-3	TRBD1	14	TGTGCCAGCAGTGAAGCGGGACAGTGGTACACCATATATTTT	CASSEAGQWYTIYF
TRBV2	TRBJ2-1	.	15	TGTGCCAGCAGTGAACTGGGGAGTTTTGGCAATGAGCAGTTCTTC	CASSELGSFGNEQFF
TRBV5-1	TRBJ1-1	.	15	TGCGCCAGCAGCTTTGGGTCAGGGGATAACACTGAAGCTTTCTTT	CASSFGSGDNTEAFF
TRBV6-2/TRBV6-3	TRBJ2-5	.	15	TGTGCCAGCAGTAAAATCGGGGGTGGAAGAGAGACCCAGTACTTC	CASSKIGGGRETQYF
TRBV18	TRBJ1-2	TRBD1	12	TGTGCCAGCTCACCTGGACAGGGGGAGATCACCTTC	CASSPGQGEITF
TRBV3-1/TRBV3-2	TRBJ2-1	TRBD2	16	TGTGCCAGCAGCCCGTTTTCGGGACTAGCCTACAATGAGCAGTTCTTC	CASSPFSGLAYNEQFF
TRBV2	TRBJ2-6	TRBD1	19	TGTGCCAGCAAGGTGACAGGGGAGGTAACCCGCTCTGGGGCCAACGTCCTGACTTTC	CASKVTGEVTRSGANVLTF
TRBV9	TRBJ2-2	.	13	TGTGCCAGCAGCGGCAGGGGAGCCGGGGAGCTGTTTTTT	CASSGRGAGELFF
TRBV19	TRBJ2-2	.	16	TGTGCCAGTAGTATAGGAGATAGACAGGACCGCGGGGAGCTGTTTTTT	CASSIGDRQDRGELFF
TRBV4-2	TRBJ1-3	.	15	TGTGCCAGCAGCACAGGGTCCTTAAGAGGAAACACCATATATTTT	CASSTGSLRGNTIYF
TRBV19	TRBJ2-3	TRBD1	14	TGTGCCAGTAGTATCGGACAGGACACAGATACGCAGTATTTT	CASSIGQDTDTQYF
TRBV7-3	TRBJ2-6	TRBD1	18	TGTGCCAGCAGCTGGGAAGGGACAGGGGAATCTGGGGCCAACGTCCTGACTTTC	CASSWEGTGESGANVLTF
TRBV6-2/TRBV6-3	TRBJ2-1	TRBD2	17	TGTGCCAGCAGTTACTCGAGGCTAGCGGGGAGGTCGTATGAGCAGTTCTTC	CASSYSRLAGRSYEQFF
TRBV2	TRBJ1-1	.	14	TGTGCCAGCAGTCTCCGAAGCGGGAACACTGAAGCTTTCTTT	CASSLRSGNTEAFF
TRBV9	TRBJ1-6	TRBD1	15	TGTGCCAGCAGCGTAGAGGATCAGGGGGGCTCACCCCTCCACTTT	CASSVEDQGGSPLHF
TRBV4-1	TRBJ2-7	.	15	TGCGCCAGCAGCCAAGCTCTTCCGAGCTCCTACGAGCAGTACTTC	CASSQALPSSYEQYF
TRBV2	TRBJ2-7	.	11	TGTGCCAGCAGCCCCTCTTACGAGCAGTACTTC	CASSPSYEQYF
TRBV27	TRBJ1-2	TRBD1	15	TGTGCCAGCAGTTTATCGCAGGGGACAGGGAGAGGCTACACCTTC	CASSLSQGTGRGYTF
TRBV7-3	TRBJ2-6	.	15	TGTGCCAGCAGCCCTCAGGGAACTGGGGCCAACGTCCTGACTTTC	CASSPQGTGANVLTF
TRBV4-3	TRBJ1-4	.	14	TGCGCCAGCAGCGCACAGTCAACTAATGAAAAACTGTTTTTT	CASSAQSTNEKLFF
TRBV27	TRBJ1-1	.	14	TGTGCCAGCAGTTTATCCACAGGGAACACTGAAGCTTTCTTT	CASSLSTGNTEAFF
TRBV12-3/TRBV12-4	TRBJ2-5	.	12	TGTGCCAGCAGCCAAAATACTGAGACCCAGTACTTC	CASSQNTETQYF
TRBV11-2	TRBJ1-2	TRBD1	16	TGTGCCAGCAGCTCCCCCGGGACAGGTGGAATCTATGGCTACACCTTC	CASSSPGTGGIYGYTF
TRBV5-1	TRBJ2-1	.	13	TGCGCCAGCAGCCCCCCCCTCCTAAATGAGCAGTTCTTC	CASSPPLLNEQFF
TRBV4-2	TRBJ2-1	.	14	TGTGCCAGCAGCCAAGCTGGACTTTACAATGAGCAGTTCTTC	CASSQAGLYNEQFF
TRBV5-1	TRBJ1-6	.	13	TGCGCCAGCAGCTTGGGGGGCCTTTCACCCCTCCACTTT	CASSLGGLSPLHF
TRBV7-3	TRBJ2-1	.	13	TGTGCCAGCAGCTTAGGGCCCGAAAATGAGCAGTTCTTC	CASSLGPENEQFF
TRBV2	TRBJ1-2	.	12	TGTGCCAGCAGTCAAGGGCCTTATGGCTACACCTTC	CASSQGPYGYTF